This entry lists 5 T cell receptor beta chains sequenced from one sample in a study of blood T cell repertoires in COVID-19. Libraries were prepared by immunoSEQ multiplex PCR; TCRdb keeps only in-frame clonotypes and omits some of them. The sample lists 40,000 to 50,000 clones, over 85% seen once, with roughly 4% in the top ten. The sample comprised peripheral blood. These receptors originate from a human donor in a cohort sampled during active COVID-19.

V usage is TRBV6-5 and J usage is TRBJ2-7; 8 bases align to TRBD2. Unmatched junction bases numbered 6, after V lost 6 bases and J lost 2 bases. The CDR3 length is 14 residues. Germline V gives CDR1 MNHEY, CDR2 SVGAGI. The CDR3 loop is CASRTSAATYEQYV. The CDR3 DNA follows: TGTGCCAGCAGGACTAGCGCGGCGACCTACGAGCAGTACGTC.

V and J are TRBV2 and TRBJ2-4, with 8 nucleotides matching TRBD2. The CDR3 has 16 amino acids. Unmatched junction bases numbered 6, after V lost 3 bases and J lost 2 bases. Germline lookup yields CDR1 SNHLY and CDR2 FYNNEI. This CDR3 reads CASSDIAGGSKNIQYF. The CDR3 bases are TGTGCCAGCAGTGATATTGCGGGAGGCTCCAAAAACATTCAGTACTTC.

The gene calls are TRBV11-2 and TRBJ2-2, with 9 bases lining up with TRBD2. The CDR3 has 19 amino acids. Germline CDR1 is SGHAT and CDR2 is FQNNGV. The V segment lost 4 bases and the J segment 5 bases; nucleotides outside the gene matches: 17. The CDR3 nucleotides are TGTGCCAGCAGCTCCTCGACTAGCGGCGGGGTCGCGCGAACCGGGGAGCTGTTTTTT. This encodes CASSSSTSGGVARTGELFF.

CDR3 protein: CASSLAGNTIYF. In nucleotides, the CDR3 is TGTGCCAGCAGCTTGGCGGGAAACACCATATATTTT. The genes are TRBV5-5 and TRBJ1-3; D unclear. The CDR3 loop spans 12 amino acids. Germline CDR1 is SGHKS and CDR2 is YYEKEE (reference sequence). V shed 0 bases and J shed 4 bases, with 2 bases lying between them.

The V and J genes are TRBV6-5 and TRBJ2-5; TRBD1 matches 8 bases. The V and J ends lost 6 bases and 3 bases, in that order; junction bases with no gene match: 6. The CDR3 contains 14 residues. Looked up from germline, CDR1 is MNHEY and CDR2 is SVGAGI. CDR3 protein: CASSHRDRKETQYF. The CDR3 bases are TGTGCCAGCAGCCACCGGGACAGGAAAGAGACCCAGTACTTC.